This T cell receptor beta chain was obtained from a study of Ad26.COV2.S vaccination and SARS-CoV-2 variants. The overall study: Enrollment placed the donor in the COV1001 Ad26.COV2.S trial arm.

The CDR3 spans 13 residues. The germline V gene has CDR1 PRHDT and CDR2 FYEKMQ (reference sequence). After removal of 6 bases from V and 8 bases from J, the junction contained 6 bases not matched to a gene. Repertoires were generated with immunoSEQ multiplex PCR, while TCRdb's copy carries only in-frame clones and drops some. The sample shows about 470,000 clones, roughly 87% of them seen only once. The sample's treatment: around 19 received Ad26.COV2.S at low or high dose, single or two shots; roughly 5 received placebo; per-sample allocation not given. Collection of the samples took place on day 63 after the first injection of vaccine or placebo. The donor was a Boston adult aged 18-55 years. Immunization relied on an Ad26 vector, which expressed Wuhan-strain SARS-CoV-2 spike.

The starting material was peripheral blood, obtained in a trial of Ad26.COV2.S vaccine versus placebo. J is TRBJ1-4 and V is TRBV13; 7 bases map to TRBD1. The origin of this receptor is a person aged 18 to 65 who received the Ad26.COV2.S COVID-19 vaccine or a placebo. The CDR3 DNA follows: TGTGCCAGCAGGGCTCAGGGGGGCGAAAAACTGTTTTTT. This codes for CASRAQGGEKLFF.